What follows describes a single T cell receptor beta chain. Its cognate antigen is unknown. The data derive from a study of T cells in narcolepsy. The overall study: Healthy controls were enrolled alongside patients with narcolepsy type 1 or type 2.

Trimming stripped 3 bases from V and 0 bases from J, with 8 bases between. From germline, CDR1 is SEHNR and CDR2 FQNEAQ (reference sequence). The CDR3 contains 15 residues. Study-level findings and limits: Autoreactive HCRT-specific and TRIB2-specific clonotypes were marked in same-patient CSF-versus-blood CD4+ comparisons. Autoreactive clonotypes reportedly recurred in blood of same and different patients, not controls.

This table comes from immunoSEQ multiplex PCR, and its TCRdb copy is limited to in-frame clones, with some not included. Seen here are 32,000 or so clones, approximately 80% observed once, and the top ten hold around 0.91%. The J gene is TRBJ1-4, the V gene TRBV7-9; D ambiguous. The clonotype comes from a human donor with narcolepsy. The sample taken for sequencing was CD45RA- memory CD4+ T cells from PBMCs. This chain's CDR3 is CASSFPSTTNEKLFF. DNA of the CDR3: TGTGCCAGCAGCTTCCCCAGCACAACTAATGAAAAACTGTTTTTT.